These 24 T cell receptor beta chains share one sample of origin, sequenced in a study of T-cell reconstitution after alpha-beta-depleted transplantation in children. For TCRbeta, the library was prepared with unique molecular identifiers. TCRdb analysed the PCR reads with MiXCR anew, one entry per CDR3 protein. The sample shows some 100,000 distinct CDR3 sequences, 15% of them seen only once. The sample was PBMCs, mostly from graft donor cells, taken 180 days after TCRalphabeta/CD19-depleted stem cell transplant. The receptors shown here come from a male patient under 10 years old who had a stem cell transplant for acute lymphoblastic leukemia, so the T cells may come from the graft donor.

This clonotype occurred a few times. The V call is TRBV20-1, the J call TRBJ2-7; no clear D gene. V lost 0 bases to trimming and J lost 3 bases, with 18 bases between them. The CDR3 contains 16 residues. The germline V gene encodes CDR1 DFQATT and CDR2 SNEGSKA (reference sequence). CDR3 bases: TGCAGTGCTAGAGATGAATACGGACCGGGCGTCTACGAGCAGTACTTC. Amino acid sequence: CSARDEYGPGVYEQYF.

The V gene is TRBV12-5, the J gene TRBJ2-4, with 7 nucleotides matching TRBD1. The CDR3 has 13 amino acids. The trim removed 7 bases at V and 6 bases at J, leaving 6 bases unmatched. The germline CDR1 and CDR2 sequences are LGHNT and FRNRAP. Written as DNA, the CDR3 is TGTGCTAGTGCAAGGGGGCCCCTAAACATTCAGTACTTC. Translated: CASARGPLNIQYF.

On this clonotype itself: A junction boundary mismatches the germline segment, possibly from a read error. This CDR3 reads CTINESTRRNTEAFF. DNA for the CDR3: TGTACCATCAATGAGTCGACACGTAGGAACACTGAAGCTTTCTTT. This chain joins TRBV10-3 and TRBJ1-1; unclear D gene. Germline loops: CDR1 ENHRY, CDR2 SYGVKD. The CDR3 contains 15 residues.

This sequence joins TRBV20-1 and TRBJ2-7, with D tentatively TRBD1 (5 bases). This CDR3 comprises 14 residues. Germline CDR1 reads DFQATT; CDR2 reads SNEGSKA (reference sequence). V was pared by 0 bases and J by 0 bases, with 9 bases between. CDR3 nucleotide sequence: TGCAGTGCTAGAGATCCAGGGTCCTCCTACGAGCAGTACTTC. Translated, it gives CSARDPGSSYEQYF.

The rearrangement links TRBV11-1 to TRBJ2-3, with 9 bases identical to TRBD1. The CDR3 has 14 residues. Germline V gene sequence: CDR1 SGHAT, CDR2 FQDESV (reference sequence). Losses at the gene ends were 4 bases for V and 4 bases for J; bases not matched to a gene: 3. CDR3 DNA sequence: TGTGCCAGCAGCTCAGGGACAGGGTCAGATACGCAGTATTTT. Amino acids: CASSSGTGSDTQYF.

This clonotype is categorized as medium-sized. The chain joins TRBV20-1 to TRBJ2-5; 7 nucleotides line up with TRBD1. This CDR3 spans 13 amino acids. Germline CDR1 is DFQATT and CDR2 is SNEGSKA (reference sequence). V lost 4 bases and J lost 2; bases outside the gene matches: 4. The CDR3 nucleotides read TGCAGTGCTAAGTTGACAGGGCAAGAGACCCAGTACTTC. This encodes CSAKLTGQETQYF.

This clonotype showed up many times. The chain has TRBV20-1 and TRBJ1-1, with D possibly TRBD1 on 5 matching bases. V lost 3 bases and J lost 7, with 9 bases in between. This CDR3 has 11 amino acids. CDR1 DFQATT and CDR2 SNEGSKA come from the germline V gene (reference sequence). The DNA of the CDR3 is TGCAGTGCTAGCCCCAGGGTTGAAGCTTTCTTT. This sequence encodes CSASPRVEAFF.

In its sample, this clonotype was seen many times. This chain's CDR3 is CASSWTGALLQSQDYGYTF. For the CDR3, the DNA is TGCGCCAGCAGCTGGACAGGGGCCCTACTGCAGTCTCAGGACTATGGCTACACCTTC. The chain recombines TRBV5-1 with TRBJ1-2; 9 bases match TRBD1. The germline CDR1 and CDR2 sequences are SGHRS and YFSETQ. The V segment lost 3 bases and the J segment 3 bases; nucleotides outside the gene matches: 18. The CDR3 runs to 19 residues. Full variable domain (missing parts from reference TRBV5-1 and TRBJ1-2): KAGVTQTPRYLIKTRGQQVTLSCSPISGHRSVSWYQQTPGQGLQFLFEYFSETQRNKGNFPGRFSGRQFSNSRSEMNVSTLELGDSALYLCASSWTGALLQSQDYGYTFGSGTRLTVV.

This chain connects TRBV23-1 to TRBJ2-1, with D perhaps TRBD1 (6 bases). TRBV23-1 is an open reading frame, and its role is uncertain. The CDR3 has 16 residues. The germline V and J ends were trimmed by 4 bases and 3 bases, with 16 bases remaining between them. The CDR3 reads CASSLQGKIGYNEQFF. The CDR3 DNA reads TGCGCCAGCAGTCTTCAGGGGAAAATCGGCTACAATGAGCAGTTCTTC.

The table lists this clonotype with a few counts. As DNA, the CDR3 is TGTGCCAGCAGCCAAAGACAGGCCCATCAGCCCCAGCATTTT. Its protein is CASSQRQAHQPQHF. The genes are TRBV3-1 and TRBJ1-5, with D perhaps TRBD1 (6 bases). The CDR3 consists of 14 residues. Trimming stripped 2 bases from V and 5 bases from J, with 10 bases between. From germline, CDR1 is LGHDT and CDR2 YNNKEL (reference sequence).

The chain combines TRBV12-5 with TRBJ1-2; 7 nucleotides align to TRBD1. V lost 0 bases to trimming and J lost 6 bases; unmatched junction nucleotides: 10. This CDR3 contains 16 residues. Germline lookup yields CDR1 LGHNT and CDR2 FRNRAP. The CDR3 region is CASGLVTDRWAHGYTF. DNA for the CDR3: TGTGCTAGTGGTTTGGTCACGGACAGGTGGGCCCATGGCTACACCTTC.

V gene TRBV20-1 combines with J gene TRBJ1-1; 9 nucleotides align to TRBD1. The CDR3 has 13 residues. From germline, CDR1 is DFQATT and CDR2 SNEGSKA (reference sequence). Trimming at V came to 6 bases and at J to 4 bases, leaving 6 bases not matched to a gene. This chain's CDR3 is CSARDRVGTEAFF. Here the CDR3 DNA reads TGCAGTGCGAGGGACAGGGTCGGCACTGAAGCTTTCTTT.

The CDR3 sequence: CASSPSPVWEQYF. The CDR3 region has the DNA TGTGCCAGCAGCCCCTCCCCGGTATGGGAGCAGTACTTC. The chain links TRBV7-9 to TRBJ2-7, with no clear D. Between the trimmed V and J ends, which lost 5 bases and 7 bases, there was a span of 15 bases. This CDR3 has 13 amino acids. CDR1 is SEHNR, CDR2 FQNEAQ, per germline (reference sequence).

This clonotype was counted between two and nine times. V and J are TRBV7-2 and TRBJ1-6; D is uncertain. Germline V gene sequence: CDR1 SGHTA, CDR2 FQGNSA. The CDR3 loop spans 18 amino acids. V was trimmed by 0 bases and J by 0 bases, leaving 12 bases between them. This CDR3 is CASSLAPVISSYNSPLHF. In DNA, the CDR3 is TGTGCCAGCAGCTTAGCGCCCGTTATAAGCTCCTATAATTCACCCCTCCACTTT.

The chain has TRBV6-4 and TRBJ2-3, with 8 positions matching TRBD1. Germline CDR1 is MRHNA and CDR2 is SNTAGT. This CDR3 has 15 residues. V shed 6 bases and J 4 bases; nucleotides not matched to a gene: 9. The CDR3 loop is CASSRTGFDPDTQYF. The CDR3 DNA reads as TGTGCCAGCAGCAGGACAGGGTTTGATCCAGATACGCAGTATTTT.

The chain combines TRBV2 with TRBJ2-1, with 8 positions matching TRBD1. CDR3 length: 14 residues. The ends lost 6 bases at V and 2 bases at J; junction bases unmatched: 3. From germline, CDR1 is SNHLY and CDR2 FYNNEI. This CDR3 is CASRPGQAYNEQFF. CDR3 nucleotides: TGTGCCAGCAGGCCGGGACAGGCCTACAATGAGCAGTTCTTC.

The CDR3: CSVRGIFTDTQYF. The DNA for the CDR3 is TGCAGCGTGCGGGGGATTTTCACAGATACGCAGTATTTT. The chain is built from TRBV29-1 and TRBJ2-3; 7 bases line up with TRBD2. This CDR3 comprises 13 residues. Germline V gene sequence: CDR1 SQVTM, CDR2 ANQGSEA. Trimming took 6 bases from V and 2 from J; bases not matched to a gene: 5.

The CDR3 loop reads CASSPRDRDNSPLHF. CDR3 bases: TGTGCCAGCAGCCCCCGGGACAGGGATAATTCACCCCTCCACTTT. The chain has TRBV5-6 and TRBJ1-6; 9 bases are shared with TRBD1. CDR1 is SGHDT and CDR2 is YYEEEE in the germline V gene. With 4 bases clipped from V and 5 bases from J, the junction kept 4 bases outside the gene matches. This CDR3 region has 15 residues.

This clonotype has just a few counts. The chain has TRBV19 and TRBJ1-5, with 10 bases identical to TRBD1. Unmatched junction bases numbered 5, after V lost 6 bases and J lost 6 bases. Germline V gene data show CDR1 as LNHDA and CDR2 as SQIVND (reference sequence). The CDR3 has 14 amino acids. The CDR3 bases are TGTGCCAGTAGCCCAGGGACAGGGGTTCAGCCCCAGCATTTT. Its translation: CASSPGTGVQPQHF.

This clonotype was observed many times. The chain joins TRBV11-2 to TRBJ2-1; unclear D gene. V was pared by 0 bases and J by 4 bases, with 4 bases between. Germline-derived CDR1 and CDR2 are SGHAT and FQNNGV. The CDR3 is made up of 13 amino acids. CDR3 residues: CASSLDRYNEQFF. The DNA of the CDR3 is TGTGCCAGCAGCTTAGATCGGTACAATGAGCAGTTCTTC.

The chain employs TRBV29-1 and TRBJ1-4; tentatively, D is TRBD1 (6 bases). CDR1 is SQVTM, CDR2 ANQGSEA, per germline. The CDR3 runs to 15 residues. Trimming took 4 bases from V and 3 from J, leaving 15 bases between them. The CDR3 is CSVGPQGTANEKLFF. In DNA, the CDR3 is TGCAGCGTTGGACCACAGGGAACGGCTAATGAAAAACTGTTTTTT.

On this clonotype itself: The limits of the CDR3 on the DNA are not certain, so only TCRdb's listed CDR3 is given. The V gene is TRBV15, the J gene TRBJ2-6; the tabulated D call, TRBD2, remains unverified against the DNA. Germline CDR1 LNHNV, CDR2 YYDKDF (reference sequence). The CDR3 extends over 20 residues, inclusive of both ends. The CDR3: CATSRDHVAGGSSGANVPTF.

This clonotype was counted many times. The chain joins TRBV20-1 to TRBJ2-7; D may be TRBD2 (5 bases). Looked up from germline, CDR1 is DFQATT and CDR2 is SNEGSKA (reference sequence). This CDR3 is built from 11 residues. V shed 3 bases and J shed 3 bases, with 6 bases lying between them. CDR3 loop: CSARDFYEQYF. CDR3 DNA sequence: TGCAGTGCTAGGGACTTCTACGAGCAGTACTTC.

This clonotype was found a few times. V usage is TRBV14 and J usage is TRBJ1-2; a weak D match, TRBD1 (6 bases). The CDR3 is made up of 14 amino acids. Germline V CDR1 and CDR2: SGHDN, FVKESK. V was shortened by 4 bases and J by 4 bases, with 13 bases between the two germline ends. The CDR3 bases are TGTGCCAGCAGCCCGCAGGGGACGGCCTATGGCTACACCTTC. The encoded protein is CASSPQGTAYGYTF.